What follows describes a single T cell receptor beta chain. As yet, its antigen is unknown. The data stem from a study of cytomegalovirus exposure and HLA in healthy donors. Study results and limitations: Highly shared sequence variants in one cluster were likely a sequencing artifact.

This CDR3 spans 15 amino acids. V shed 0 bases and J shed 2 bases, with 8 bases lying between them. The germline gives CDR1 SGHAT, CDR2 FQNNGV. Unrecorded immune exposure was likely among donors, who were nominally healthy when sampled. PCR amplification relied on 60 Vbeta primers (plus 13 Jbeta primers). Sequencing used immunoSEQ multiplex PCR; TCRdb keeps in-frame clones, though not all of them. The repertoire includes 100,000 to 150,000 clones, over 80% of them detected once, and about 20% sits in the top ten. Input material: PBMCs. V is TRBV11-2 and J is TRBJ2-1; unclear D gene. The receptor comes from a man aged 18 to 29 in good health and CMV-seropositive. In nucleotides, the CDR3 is TGTGCCAGCAGCTTAGACAGGCCGACCTACAATGAGCAGTTCTTC. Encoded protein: CASSLDRPTYNEQFF.